This is a list of T cell receptor beta chains from one sample in a study of Graves' ophthalmopathy and Graves' hyperthyroidism. TCRdb independently ran MiXCR on the multiplex PCR reads; one entry per CDR3 protein. The sample consists of under 350,000 distinct CDR3 sequences, under 20% of them appearing once. Sequencing used peripheral blood. Receptors were obtained from an adult man with Graves' ophthalmopathy. Each CDR3 is given with its conserved first and last residue. The D gene is left open where the match is weak. Clone sizes are given selectively: once, few, many, or a class where the clone is expanded.

D gene	V gene	clone size	J gene	CDR3 DNA	CDR3 protein
.	TRBV20-1	many	TRBJ2-6	TGCAGTGCTATAGGGGCCAACGTCCTGACTTTC	CSAIGANVLTF
TRBD2	TRBV28	many	TRBJ2-5	TGTGCCAGCAGTCCTAGCGGGAGAGAGACCCAGTACTTC	CASSPSGRETQYF
.	TRBV20-1	many	TRBJ2-5	TGCAGTGTGGTCCAAGAGACCCAGTACTTC	CSVVQETQYF
.	TRBV6-1	many	TRBJ1-2	TGTGCCAGCAGTACGGGTACAGGGAGGGGCTATGGCTACACCTTC	CASSTGTGRGYGYTF
.	TRBV27	many	TRBJ2-7	TGTGCCAGCAGTCTTTCAGGACAGATTAGGGAGCAGTACTTC	CASSLSGQIREQYF
.	TRBV20-1	.	TRBJ2-4	TGCAGTGCGGGCGAATCCTTCCAAAACATTCAGTACTTC	CSAGESFQNIQYF
.	TRBV3-1	many	TRBJ2-4	TGTGCCAGCAGCCAAGACACCCAGGTCTTC	CASSQDTQVF
.	TRBV5-5	many	TRBJ1-2	TGTGCCAGCAGCTTGGGCCGATACTACACCTTC	CASSLGRYYTF
.	TRBV5-1	many	TRBJ2-4	TGCGCCAGCAGCTTGGCAGGGCGGTACATTCAGTACTTC	CASSLAGRYIQYF
.	TRBV6-2/TRBV6-3	many	TRBJ2-6	TGTGCCAGCAGTTACTCTCTTTACATCTCTGGGGCCAACGTCCTGACTTTC	CASSYSLYISGANVLTF